One sample yielded the 30 T cell receptor beta chains listed below, sequenced in a study of shared clonotypes between healthy human individuals. Assay used: immunoSEQ multiplex PCR; TCRdb lists only in-frame clones, some missing. The sample yields about 480,000 clones, roughly 79% seen once. Sequencing was performed on PBMCs. The receptors derive from a woman aged 40-49 years in good health. Some clones in this sample may be carry-over from other donors' samples.

This clone was recorded only once. This chain connects TRBV27 to TRBJ2-7; no firm D call. This CDR3 is built from 12 residues. V shed 5 bases and J shed 6 bases, with 11 bases lying between them. The germline V gene encodes CDR1 MNHEY and CDR2 SMNVEV (reference sequence). The CDR3 bases are TGTGCCAGCAGTCTCCGCCATGGCGAGCAGTACTTC. It specifies CASSLRHGEQYF.

This clone was counted ten times or more. This chain connects TRBV4-3 to TRBJ2-1, with 12 bases that match TRBD2. Trimming removed 4 bases from V and 5 bases from J; junction bases left unmatched: 6. The length of the CDR3 is 16 residues. CDR1 and CDR2 from the germline V gene are LGHNA and YSLEER. For the CDR3, the DNA is TGCGCCAGCAGCCTCCGACTAGCGGGAGTCCACAATGAGCAGTTCTTC. It codes for CASSLRLAGVHNEQFF.

The CDR3 is CASSVMIGTDTQYF. Written as DNA, the CDR3 is TGTGCCAGCAGCGTTATGATAGGCACAGATACGCAGTATTTT. V is TRBV7-2 and J is TRBJ2-3; no firm D call. The V end was cut by 5 bases, the J end by 1 base, with 10 bases between. This CDR3 is built from 14 residues. Germline CDR1 SGHTA, CDR2 FQGNSA.

The V and J genes are TRBV7-3 and TRBJ2-2; no definite D call. CDR3 length: 13 residues. Deletions cut 3 bases from V and 6 bases from J, with 8 bases between. Germline values: CDR1 SGHTA, CDR2 FQGTGA. The CDR3 loop is CASSFSSSGELFF. The CDR3 DNA reads TGTGCCAGCAGCTTCTCCTCCTCCGGGGAGCTGTTTTTT.

The J gene is TRBJ2-7, the V gene TRBV28; no clear D. Trimming took off 4 bases at V and 4 bases at J, with 14 bases between the two ends. The CDR3 has 14 residues. Germline-derived CDR1 and CDR2 are MDHEN and SYDVKM. CDR3 sequence: CASSSPSAWYEQYF. In DNA, the CDR3 is TGTGCCAGCAGTTCGCCCTCTGCTTGGTACGAGCAGTACTTC.

This clone has a handful of counts. The V gene is TRBV9, the J gene TRBJ1-2; no clear D gene. Trimming left V 3 bases short and J 1 base short, with 4 bases between. Germline CDR1 is SGDLS and CDR2 is YYNGEE. The CDR3 extends over 12 amino acids. CDR3 amino acids: CASSGRNYGYTF. In DNA, the CDR3 is TGTGCCAGCAGCGGCCGTAACTATGGCTACACCTTC.

The chain links TRBV28 to TRBJ1-5; tentative D call: TRBD1 (6 bases). The V end was cut by 0 bases, the J end by 5 bases, with 11 bases between. The CDR3 spans 15 residues. CDR1 and CDR2 from the germline V gene are MDHEN and SYDVKM. The CDR3 coding sequence is TGTGCCAGCAGTTTATGGGGGGGGGCCGATCAGCCCCAGCATTTT. Its translation is CASSLWGGADQPQHF. Filled out from reference TRBV28 and TRBJ1-5, the complete variable domain reads DVKVTQSSRYLVKRTGEKVFLECVQDMDHENMFWYRQDPGLGLRLIYFSYDVKMKEKGDIPEGYSVSREKKERFSLILESASTNQTSMYLCASSLWGGADQPQHFGDGTRLSIL.

This clone was recorded many times. The CDR3 coding sequence is TGTGCCAGCAGCATCGGACTAGCGGGAGTACAAGATACGCAGTATTTT. Its protein product is CASSIGLAGVQDTQYF. This sequence joins TRBV5-4 and TRBJ2-3; 13 positions agree with TRBD2. The CDR3 spans 16 residues. The V gene's germline CDR1 is SGHNT and CDR2 YYREEE (reference sequence). V shed 4 bases and J 5 bases; nucleotides not matched to a gene: 7.

V gene TRBV5-4 combines with J gene TRBJ2-5; D is possibly TRBD2 (6 bases). The germline V and J ends were trimmed by 0 bases and 0 bases, with 12 bases remaining between them. The germline gives CDR1 SGHNT, CDR2 YYREEE (reference sequence). This CDR3 has 16 amino acids. CDR3 nucleotides: TGTGCCAGCAGCTTGGGCGGGACGGTGTACCAAGAGACCCAGTACTTC. Translated, it gives CASSLGGTVYQETQYF.

V and J are TRBV20-1 and TRBJ2-5; no clear D gene. Germline-derived CDR1 and CDR2 are DFQATT and SNEGSKA (reference sequence). The CDR3 runs to 11 residues. Trimming took off 0 bases at V and 5 bases at J, with 4 bases between the two ends. The CDR3 reads CSARDGETQYF. In DNA, the CDR3 is TGCAGTGCTAGAGATGGGGAGACCCAGTACTTC.

The rearrangement links TRBV10-2 to TRBJ1-2; D perhaps matches TRBD1 (6 bases). Germline assignment: CDR1 WSHSY and CDR2 SAAADI. The CDR3 has 16 amino acids. Trimming removed 2 bases at V and 7 bases at J, with 20 bases between. CDR3 residues: CASSERGTGLTAGYTF. The CDR3 DNA is TGCGCCAGCAGTGAGAGGGGGACGGGTCTGACCGCTGGCTACACCTTC.

The rearrangement joins TRBV4-1 to TRBJ1-4; possibly TRBD1 for D (5 bases). Germline V gives CDR1 MGHRA, CDR2 YSYEKL. The V end was cut by 1 base, the J end by 7 bases, with 19 bases between. The CDR3 extends over 17 amino acids. The DNA of the CDR3 is TGCGCCAGCAGCCAAGCCGAGGGCGGGGCAGGAGGTGAAAAACTGTTTTTT. This codes for CASSQAEGGAGGEKLFF.

The gene calls are TRBV10-3 and TRBJ2-3, with D possibly being TRBD1 (8 bases). This CDR3 is built from 16 residues. Germline V gene data show CDR1 as ENHRY and CDR2 as SYGVKD. V lost 3 bases and J 1 base, leaving 14 bases between the germline ends. The CDR3 DNA sequence: TGTGCCATCAGTGACCGTACAGGGGGGGGCACAGATACGCAGTATTTT. Translated, it gives CAISDRTGGGTDTQYF.

Concerning this clone itself: Other DNA sequences from this sample encode an identical CDR3 as well. The chain is built from TRBV18 and TRBJ2-7, with D maybe TRBD1 (6 bases). Looked up from germline, CDR1 is KGHSH and CDR2 is LQKENI. V lost 0 bases, J lost 3 bases, and 6 bases lay in between. This CDR3 is 13 amino acids long. The CDR3 region is CASSPPDSYEQYF. DNA for the CDR3: TGTGCCAGCTCACCACCGGACAGCTACGAGCAGTACTTC.

The rearrangement joins TRBV6-5 to TRBJ1-6, with D tentatively TRBD1 (5 bases). The CDR3 length is 13 residues. Germline V gene data show CDR1 as MNHEY and CDR2 as SVGAGI. V was cut by 5 bases and J by 9 bases, with 11 bases left in between. The CDR3 sequence is CASSSNRGSPLHF. CDR3 in DNA: TGTGCCAGCAGTAGTAATAGGGGTTCACCCCTCCACTTT.

J is TRBJ2-5 and V is TRBV5-8; no definite D call. Trimming left V 5 bases short and J 1 base short, with 9 bases between. Germline V gene data show CDR1 as SGHTS and CDR2 as YDEGEE. The CDR3 spans 13 residues. CDR3 bases: TGTGCCAGCAGGCTTCTGGCCCAAGAGACCCAGTACTTC. It encodes CASRLLAQETQYF.

The CDR3 is CASSPAGTMSYGYTF. For the CDR3, the DNA is TGTGCCAGTAGCCCCGCCGGGACGATGAGCTATGGCTACACCTTC. This chain joins TRBV19 and TRBJ1-2; maybe TRBD1 (5 bases). Germline-derived CDR1 and CDR2 are LNHDA and SQIVND (reference sequence). Trimming removed 6 bases from V and 4 bases from J, with 18 bases in between. CDR3 length: 15 amino acids.

This clone has a handful of counts. The rearrangement links TRBV7-4 to TRBJ1-5, with no clear D. The CDR3 runs to 12 residues. V was pared by 11 bases and J by 6 bases, with 14 bases between. Per germline, CDR1 SGHVT and CDR2 SQSDAQ. The CDR3 region has the DNA TGTGCCGCAGAGGTGGTTGCTCAGCCCCAGCATTTT. Amino acid sequence: CAAEVVAQPQHF.

The chain combines TRBV7-9 with TRBJ2-2; tentative D call: TRBD2 (5 bases). V lost 3 bases to trimming and J lost 6 bases, with 14 bases between them. Germline V gene lookup returns CDR1 SEHNR and CDR2 FQNEAQ (reference sequence). The CDR3 length is 15 residues. The CDR3 region is CASSFGGRRSGELFF. The CDR3 bases are TGTGCCAGCAGCTTTGGTGGGAGAAGGTCCGGGGAGCTGTTTTTT.

The chain uses TRBV11-2 and TRBJ2-2; 7 bases align to TRBD1. The trim removed 4 bases at V and 0 bases at J, leaving 5 bases unmatched. This CDR3 is 16 amino acids long. Per germline, CDR1 SGHAT and CDR2 FQNNGV. The CDR3, as DNA: TGTGCCAGCAGCTCCGAGACAGGGTCGAACACCGGGGAGCTGTTTTTT. Amino acid sequence: CASSSETGSNTGELFF.

The J gene is TRBJ2-1, the V gene TRBV5-6; unclear D gene. Trimming cost V 6 bases and J 10 bases, with 20 bases left between them. The length of the CDR3 is 14 residues. The germline V gene encodes CDR1 SGHDT and CDR2 YYEEEE. CDR3 sequence reads: CASTFGFLDREQFF. DNA for the CDR3: TGTGCCAGCACCTTTGGATTCTTAGATAGAGAGCAGTTCTTC.

The CDR3 region has the DNA TGCGCCAGCAGCTCTTTGTCTAGCGGGAGCAATGAGCAGTTCTTC. As protein: CASSSLSSGSNEQFF. The gene calls are TRBV5-1 and TRBJ2-1, with 10 bases fitting TRBD2. Germline loops: CDR1 SGHRS, CDR2 YFSETQ. The junction had 6 bases not matched to a gene; V was cut back by 3 bases and J by 6 bases. This CDR3 has 15 amino acids.

In this sample, this clone turned up a few times. The chain is built from TRBV2 and TRBJ2-5, with D perhaps TRBD1 or TRBD2 (5 bases each). The CDR3 has 13 residues. Trimming took off 5 bases at V and 3 bases at J, with 10 bases between the two ends. Germline CDR1 SNHLY, CDR2 FYNNEI. CDR3 coding DNA: TGTGCCAGCAGTAAGGGGACCAAAGAGACCCAGTACTTC. Protein: CASSKGTKETQYF. The whole variable domain, filled in from reference TRBV2 and TRBJ2-5, reads EPEVTQTPSHQVTQMGQEVILRCVPISNHLYFYWYRQILGQKVEFLVSFYNNEISEKSEIFDDQFSVERPDGSNFTLKIRSTKLEDSAMYFCASSKGTKETQYFGPGTRLLVL.

The genes are TRBV11-2 and TRBJ1-1; D is unresolved. Trimming left V 6 bases short and J 3 bases short, with 11 bases between. Germline values: CDR1 SGHAT, CDR2 FQNNGV. This CDR3 region has 13 residues. The CDR3, as DNA: TGTGCCAGCAGACGGATAGCGGACACTGAAGCTTTCTTT. Residues: CASRRIADTEAFF.

Details on this clone: The same CDR3 can be traced to other DNA sequences in this sample. The chain is built from TRBV28 and TRBJ2-1; 12 positions match TRBD2. The CDR3 loop spans 15 amino acids. Germline CDR1 and CDR2: MDHEN and SYDVKM. J lost 6 bases, V lost 5 bases, and 5 bases had no gene match. CDR3 in amino acids: CASSTPTSGSNEQFF. CDR3 sequence (DNA): TGTGCCAGCAGTACCCCGACTAGCGGGAGCAATGAGCAGTTCTTC.

This clone has a single count. Being one base from a much bigger clone, this may be a read error. V and J are TRBV11-2 and TRBJ2-2; D unclear. V lost 4 bases to trimming and J lost 2 bases, with 2 bases between them. CDR1 and CDR2 (germline): SGHAT, FQNNGV. The CDR3 length is 12 residues. The CDR3 reads CASSSNTGELFF. CDR3 bases: TGTGCCAGCAGCTCCAACACCGGGGAGCTGTTTTTT.

This clone was counted between two and nine times. This chain links TRBV13 with TRBJ2-3; the match to TRBD1 covers 10 bases. The CDR3 is made up of 15 amino acids. The V and J ends lost 1 base and 11 bases, in that order; junction bases with no gene match: 9. CDR1 and CDR2 from the germline V gene are PRHDT and FYEKMQ (reference sequence). Here the CDR3 DNA reads TGTGCCAGCAGCTTAGCTGACAGGGGGCCCGGGGGGCAGTATTTT. Protein: CASSLADRGPGGQYF. Combining the CDR3 with reference TRBV13 and TRBJ2-3 gives the whole variable domain AAGVIQSPRHLIKEKRETATLKCYPIPRHDTVYWYQQGPGQDPQFLISFYEKMQSDKGSIPDRFSAQQFSDYHSELNMSSLELGDSALYFCASSLADRGPGGQYFGPGTRLTVL.

V is TRBV5-1 and J is TRBJ2-1, with a possible D match to TRBD1 (5 bases). Germline CDR1 reads SGHRS; CDR2 reads YFSETQ. V lost 6 bases to trimming and J lost 0 bases, with 16 bases between them. This CDR3 spans 16 amino acids. CDR3 sequence (DNA): TGCGCCAGCAAGGAGTGGGGCCAGAGCTCCTACAATGAGCAGTTCTTC. Amino acids: CASKEWGQSSYNEQFF.

The CDR3 region is CASRRSGRETQYF. CDR3 bases: TGTGCCAGCAGACGTAGCGGTAGGGAGACCCAGTACTTC. The chain couples TRBV11-1 to TRBJ2-5, with TRBD2 as a possible D gene (6 bases). V lost 6 bases to trimming and J lost 5 bases, with 13 bases between them. The CDR3 runs 13 residues. Per the germline V gene, CDR1 is SGHAT and CDR2 is FQDESV (reference sequence).

At least ten counts were recorded for this clone. In the same sample, other DNA sequences code for this CDR3. The rearrangement joins TRBV10-3 to TRBJ1-1; D unclear. Trimming stripped 2 bases from V and 1 base from J, with 5 bases between. CDR1 and CDR2 from the germline V gene are ENHRY and SYGVKD. The CDR3 covers 13 residues. CDR3 region: CAISETQNTEAFF. The CDR3 DNA is TGTGCCATCAGTGAGACGCAGAACACTGAAGCTTTCTTT.